A selection of T cell receptor beta chains follows, all from one sample in a study of vaccination and CD4 T cells after COVID-19. Their cognate antigens are unknown. TCRdb re-derived calls from the PCR reads in MiXCR, one entry per CDR3 protein. The sample records tens of thousands of distinct CDR3 sequences, under 40% being singletons. Sequenced here: CD4+ T cells from blood, cultured in vitro, sampled about 7 months after SARS-CoV-2 vaccination. The source is a human donor who had recovered from COVID-19. The CDR3 runs from the conserved cysteine through the conserved F or W. The D gene is left open where the match is weak. Clone size is given for some rows only: seen once, a few or many times, or a class if the clone is expanded.

j_call: TRBJ2-1
clone_size: NA
d_call: NA
v_call: TRBV10-3
cdr3_length: 13
cdr3_nt: TGTGCCATCTCGCCGCGGAAGGACAATGAGCAGTTCTTC
cdr3_aa: CAISPRKDNEQFF

j_call: TRBJ2-7
clone_size: medium-sized
d_call: TRBD1
v_call: TRBV20-1
cdr3_length: 13
cdr3_nt: TGCAGTGTGGGGGACAGGCAATCCTACGAGCAGTACTTC
cdr3_aa: CSVGDRQSYEQYF

j_call: TRBJ1-1
clone_size: NA
d_call: NA
v_call: TRBV19
cdr3_length: 13
cdr3_nt: TGTGCCAGTAGTATGGGCAGGGGCACTGAAGCTTTCTTT
cdr3_aa: CASSMGRGTEAFF

j_call: TRBJ2-6
clone_size: NA
d_call: NA
v_call: TRBV7-2
cdr3_length: 17
cdr3_nt: TGTGCCAGCAGCTTGTTACGGGGTATCACTGGGGCCAACGTCCTGACTTTC
cdr3_aa: CASSLLRGITGANVLTF

j_call: TRBJ2-7
clone_size: few
d_call: TRBD1
v_call: TRBV6-2/TRBV6-3
cdr3_length: 15
cdr3_nt: TGTGCCAGCAGTTACTCGACAGGGTTCGTGGGCGAGCAGTACTTC
cdr3_aa: CASSYSTGFVGEQYF

j_call: TRBJ2-7
clone_size: NA
d_call: NA
v_call: TRBV20-1
cdr3_length: 14
cdr3_nt: TGCAGTGCTAGAGATCCAAAAGGCGCTTTCGAGCAGTACTTC
cdr3_aa: CSARDPKGAFEQYF

j_call: TRBJ2-1
clone_size: NA
d_call: NA
v_call: TRBV7-2
cdr3_length: 16
cdr3_nt: TGTGCCAGCAGCTTAGGTGTACGAGGCTCCTACAATGAGCAGTTCTTC
cdr3_aa: CASSLGVRGSYNEQFF

j_call: TRBJ1-2
clone_size: NA
d_call: NA
v_call: TRBV20-1
cdr3_length: 12
cdr3_nt: TGCAGTGGGTTTCGACAGGACAATGGCTACACCTTC
cdr3_aa: CSGFRQDNGYTF

j_call: TRBJ1-1
clone_size: NA
d_call: NA
v_call: TRBV20-1
cdr3_length: 14
cdr3_nt: TGCAGTGCTACGCCCGGGGATAGTCACACTGAAGCTTTCTTT
cdr3_aa: CSATPGDSHTEAFF

j_call: TRBJ1-2
clone_size: NA
d_call: TRBD1
v_call: TRBV15
cdr3_length: 14
cdr3_nt: TGTGCCACCAGCAGAGATCCAGGGGGCGACGGCTACACCTTC
cdr3_aa: CATSRDPGGDGYTF

j_call: TRBJ2-3
clone_size: NA
d_call: NA
v_call: TRBV7-2
cdr3_length: 16
cdr3_nt: TGTGCCAGCAGCGTCCCCCGGAGCGGGAGCACAGATACGCAGTATTTT
cdr3_aa: CASSVPRSGSTDTQYF

j_call: TRBJ2-7
clone_size: NA
d_call: NA
v_call: TRBV27
cdr3_length: 14
cdr3_nt: TGTGCCAGCAGTTTCAAGGACTCCAACTACGAGCAGTACTTC
cdr3_aa: CASSFKDSNYEQYF

j_call: TRBJ1-2
clone_size: NA
d_call: NA
v_call: TRBV7-3
cdr3_length: 14
cdr3_nt: TGTGCCAGCAGCTTAACGGGGCAGAACCTTGGCTACACCTTC
cdr3_aa: CASSLTGQNLGYTF

j_call: TRBJ2-5
clone_size: NA
d_call: TRBD2
v_call: TRBV18
cdr3_length: 16
cdr3_nt: TGTGCCAGCTCACCATCCAGCGGGAGCTTTGGGGAGACCCAGTACTTC
cdr3_aa: CASSPSSGSFGETQYF

j_call: TRBJ2-3
clone_size: NA
d_call: NA
v_call: TRBV28
cdr3_length: 13
cdr3_nt: TGTGCCAGCAGTTCCCCGGGAACAGATACGCAGTATTTT
cdr3_aa: CASSSPGTDTQYF

j_call: TRBJ2-7
clone_size: NA
d_call: NA
v_call: TRBV6-1
cdr3_length: 14
cdr3_nt: TGTGCCAGCAAGTTTCAGGACCTCTCCTACGAGCAGTACTTC
cdr3_aa: CASKFQDLSYEQYF

j_call: TRBJ1-5
clone_size: NA
d_call: TRBD1
v_call: TRBV20-1
cdr3_length: 13
cdr3_nt: TGCAGTATCGAAAAACGCCGGGACAGGGCCCAGCATTTT
cdr3_aa: CSIEKRRDRAQHF

j_call: TRBJ1-2
clone_size: NA
d_call: TRBD1
v_call: TRBV28
cdr3_length: 14
cdr3_nt: TGTGCCAGCAGTTCTACAGGGGAAGGCTATGGCTACACCTTC
cdr3_aa: CASSSTGEGYGYTF

j_call: TRBJ1-5
clone_size: few
d_call: NA
v_call: TRBV7-2
cdr3_length: 12
cdr3_nt: TGTGCCACCCGACAGGGCAATCAGCCCCAGCATTTT
cdr3_aa: CATRQGNQPQHF

j_call: TRBJ2-7
clone_size: NA
d_call: NA
v_call: TRBV5-4
cdr3_length: 11
cdr3_nt: TGTGCCAGCAGCATTAAGAACGAGCAGTACTTC
cdr3_aa: CASSIKNEQYF

j_call: TRBJ2-7
clone_size: NA
d_call: NA
v_call: TRBV28
cdr3_length: 16
cdr3_nt: TGTGCCAGCAGTCGGCGTAGGGGCACAAGAAACTACGAGCAGTACTTC
cdr3_aa: CASSRRRGTRNYEQYF

j_call: TRBJ2-3
clone_size: few
d_call: TRBD1
v_call: TRBV6-4
cdr3_length: 14
cdr3_nt: TGTGCCAGCAGTGAGACAGGGGGCGCAGATACGCAGTATTTT
cdr3_aa: CASSETGGADTQYF

j_call: TRBJ2-1
clone_size: few
d_call: NA
v_call: TRBV24-1
cdr3_length: 13
cdr3_nt: TGTGCCACCAGTGATCCGGGATACAATGAGCAGTTCTTC
cdr3_aa: CATSDPGYNEQFF